The entry below describes one T cell receptor beta chain. Its target is unknown. The method was immunoSEQ multiplex PCR; TCRdb's version includes in-frame clones alone and lacks a portion of them. The table has roughly 28,000 clones, around 75% seen once. The sort gate was single viable CD3+CD4+CD8-CD45RO+ cells for memory CD4+ T cells. Germline V gene data show CDR1 as SEHNR and CDR2 as FQNEAQ (reference sequence). The CDR3 length is 14 residues. V was clipped by 3 bases and J by 1 base, with 10 bases between them. The data belong to a study of memory CD4+ T cells and cytomegalovirus serostatus. The wider study: This sample comes from healthy Belgian adults, about 10 CMV seropositive, about 23 seronegative.

Study-wide points: CMV serostatus prediction reached median AUC around 0.95, or 0.9 with US-trained model. 67 of 164 known CMV-associated TCRbeta sequences appeared in CD4+ memory.

The V gene is TRBV7-9, the J gene TRBJ2-7, with D possibly matching TRBD1 (6 bases). Sequenced input: memory CD4+ T cells from blood. The TCR sequence derives from an adult in good health and CMV-seronegative. The CDR3 region is CASSFRGASYEQYF. CDR3 nucleotides: TGTGCCAGCAGCTTCAGGGGCGCTTCCTACGAGCAGTACTTC.